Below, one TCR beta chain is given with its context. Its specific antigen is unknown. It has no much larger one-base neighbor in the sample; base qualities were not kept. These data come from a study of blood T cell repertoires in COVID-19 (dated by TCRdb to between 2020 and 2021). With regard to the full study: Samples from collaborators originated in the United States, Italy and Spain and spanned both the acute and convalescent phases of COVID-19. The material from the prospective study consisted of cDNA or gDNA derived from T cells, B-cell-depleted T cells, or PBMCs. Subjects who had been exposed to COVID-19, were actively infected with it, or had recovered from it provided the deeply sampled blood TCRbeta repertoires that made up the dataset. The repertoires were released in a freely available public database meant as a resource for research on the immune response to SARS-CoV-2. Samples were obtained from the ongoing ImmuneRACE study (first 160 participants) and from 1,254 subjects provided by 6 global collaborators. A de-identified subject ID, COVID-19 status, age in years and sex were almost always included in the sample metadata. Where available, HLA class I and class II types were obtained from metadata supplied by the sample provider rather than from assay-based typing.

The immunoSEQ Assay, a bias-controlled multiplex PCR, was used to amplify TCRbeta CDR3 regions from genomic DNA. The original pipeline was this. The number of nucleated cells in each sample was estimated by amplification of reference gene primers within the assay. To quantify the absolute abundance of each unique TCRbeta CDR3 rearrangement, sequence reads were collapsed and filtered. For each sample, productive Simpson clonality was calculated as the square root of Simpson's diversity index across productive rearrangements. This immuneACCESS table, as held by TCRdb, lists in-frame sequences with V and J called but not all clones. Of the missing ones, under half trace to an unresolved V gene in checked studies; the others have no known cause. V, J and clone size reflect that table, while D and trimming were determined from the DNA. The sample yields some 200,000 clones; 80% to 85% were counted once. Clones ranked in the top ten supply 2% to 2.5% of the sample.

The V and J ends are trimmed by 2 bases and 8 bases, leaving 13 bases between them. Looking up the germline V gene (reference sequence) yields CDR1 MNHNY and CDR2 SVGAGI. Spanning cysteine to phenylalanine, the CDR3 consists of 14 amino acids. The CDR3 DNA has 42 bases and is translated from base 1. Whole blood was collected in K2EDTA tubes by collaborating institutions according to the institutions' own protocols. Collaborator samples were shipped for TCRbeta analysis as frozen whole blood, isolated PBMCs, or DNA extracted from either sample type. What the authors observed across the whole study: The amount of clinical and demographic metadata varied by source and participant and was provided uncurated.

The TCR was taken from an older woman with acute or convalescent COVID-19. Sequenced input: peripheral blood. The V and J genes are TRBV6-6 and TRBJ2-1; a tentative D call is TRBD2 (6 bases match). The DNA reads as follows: TGTGCCAGCAGTTACGGGTGGGGGGTAGATGAGCAGTTCTTC. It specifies CASSYGWGVDEQFF.